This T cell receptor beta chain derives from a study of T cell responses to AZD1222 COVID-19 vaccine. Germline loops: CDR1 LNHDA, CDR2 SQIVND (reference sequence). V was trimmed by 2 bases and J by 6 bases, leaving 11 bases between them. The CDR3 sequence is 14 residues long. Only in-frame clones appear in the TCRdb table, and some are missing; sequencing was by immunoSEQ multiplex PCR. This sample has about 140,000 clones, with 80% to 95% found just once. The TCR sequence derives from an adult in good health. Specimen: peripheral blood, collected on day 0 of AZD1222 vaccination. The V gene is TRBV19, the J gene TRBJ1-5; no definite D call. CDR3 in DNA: TGTGCCAGTAGTATACCGGGGAGCGGTCAGCCCCAGCATTTT. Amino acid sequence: CASSIPGSGQPQHF.